These 12 T cell receptor beta chains share one sample of origin, sequenced in a study of T-cell reconstitution after alpha-beta-depleted transplantation in children. Using unique molecular identifiers, the investigators prepared the TCRbeta library. Each CDR3 protein gets one entry after TCRdb re-called the PCR reads with MiXCR. The table has 250,000 to 350,000 distinct CDR3 sequences, 9.9% seen once. The starting material was PBMCs from the stem cell graft donor, obtained from the stem cell graft. These TCRs come from a human donor who donated a stem cell graft to a child with SCID.

This clonotype appeared many times. This CDR3 reads CASSLAQGASEKLFF. CDR3 coding DNA: TGTGCCAGCAGCTTAGCTCAGGGGGCTAGCGAAAAACTGTTTTTT. The chain uses TRBV7-8 and TRBJ1-4, with TRBD1 matching 8 bases. J lost 8 bases, V lost 0 bases, and 5 bases had no gene match. The CDR3 runs to 15 residues. CDR1 is SGHVS, CDR2 FQNEAQ, per germline.

The table lists this clonotype with many counts. This chain uses TRBV11-1 with TRBJ2-1; 9 bases agree with TRBD1. In germline, CDR1 is SGHAT, CDR2 FQDESV (reference sequence). The ends lost 5 bases at V and 0 bases at J; junction bases unmatched: 5. This CDR3 is 16 amino acids long. CDR3 nucleotide sequence: TGTGCCAGCAGCGCCGGACAGGGGAGCTCCTACAATGAGCAGTTCTTC. The encoded protein is CASSAGQGSSYNEQFF.

This clonotype was detected only a few times. The rearrangement uses TRBV28 and TRBJ2-7; D ambiguous. This CDR3 region has 11 residues. The V gene's germline CDR1 is MDHEN and CDR2 SYDVKM. The V and J ends lost 8 bases and 12 bases respectively, with 17 bases between them. The CDR3 sequence: CASGNRWQRYF. CDR3 DNA: TGTGCCAGCGGGAATCGGTGGCAGCGGTACTTC.

This clonotype was seen more than once but under ten times. The chain uses TRBV18 and TRBJ1-2; D not resolved. This CDR3 region has 11 residues. From germline, CDR1 is KGHSH and CDR2 LQKENI. The V gene lost 3 bases and the J gene lost 8 bases, with 7 bases spanning the gap. As DNA, the CDR3 is TGTGCCAGCTCACCTGGGGAAGGCTACACCTTC. This translates into CASSPGEGYTF. Drawing the rest from reference TRBV18 and TRBJ1-2, the complete variable domain is NAGVMQNPRHLVRRRGQEARLRCSPMKGHSHVYWYRQLPEEGLKFMVYLQKENIIDESGMPKERFSAEFPKEGPSILRIQQVVRGDSAAYFCASSPGEGYTFGSGTRLTVV.

On this clonotype itself: A read error is possible here, since a much larger clone lies one base away. The CDR3 coding sequence is TGTGCCAGCAGCCAGGCCGTGGCTGAAGCTTTCTTT. Translating it yields CASSQAVAEAFF. This rearrangement joins TRBV14 to TRBJ1-1; D not resolved. CDR1 and CDR2 (germline): SGHDN, FVKESK. This CDR3 is built from 12 residues. V lost 3 bases to trimming and J lost 6 bases, with 8 bases between them.

This clonotype was seen repeatedly, ten times or more. This chain links TRBV9 with TRBJ1-4; D not certain. Germline V gene data show CDR1 as SGDLS and CDR2 as YYNGEE. V lost 0 bases, J lost 7 bases, and 10 bases lay in between. This CDR3 spans 14 amino acids. The chain's CDR3 is CASSVGAESEKLFF. The CDR3 region has the DNA TGTGCCAGCAGCGTAGGGGCCGAGAGTGAAAAACTGTTTTTT.

This clonotype occurred a few times. The genes are TRBV7-2 and TRBJ2-3, with D uncertain. V lost 6 bases and J 0 bases, leaving 7 bases between the germline ends. CDR3 length equals 13 residues. Germline CDR1 and CDR2: SGHTA and FQGNSA. The CDR3: CASSRSSTDTQYF. The CDR3 nucleotides are TGTGCCAGCAGTCGAAGCAGCACAGATACGCAGTATTTT.

The CDR3, as DNA: TGTGCCAGCAGCAAACGACAGGCTACTAATTCACCCCTCCACTTT. Translated: CASSKRQATNSPLHF. The chain couples TRBV5-6 to TRBJ1-6; D is perhaps TRBD1 (6 bases). Between the trimmed V and J ends, which lost 4 bases and 6 bases, there was a span of 14 bases. The CDR3 has 15 amino acids. Germline loops: CDR1 SGHDT, CDR2 YYEEEE.

This clonotype was observed many times. The gene calls are TRBV29-1 and TRBJ2-1; 7 nucleotides line up with TRBD1. Germline CDR1 SQVTM, CDR2 ANQGSEA. This CDR3 has 14 amino acids. The J segment lost 6 bases and the V segment lost 7 bases, leaving 12 bases of the junction unmatched. Here the CDR3 DNA reads TGCAGCGCCAAACAGGGGAGTGCGGTCAATGAGCAGTTCTTC. As protein: CSAKQGSAVNEQFF.

This clonotype was seen at least ten times. The rearrangement links TRBV12-3 or TRBV12-4 to TRBJ1-1; D ambiguous. The CDR3 contains 12 residues. The germline V and J ends were trimmed by 2 bases and 10 bases, with 11 bases remaining between them. CDR3 DNA: TGTGCCAGCAGTTTAACCATCGGCCGAGCTTTCTTT. Its protein is CASSLTIGRAFF.

This rearrangement joins TRBV4-2 to TRBJ2-5; TRBD2 matches 7 bases. V trimming: 5 bases; J trimming: 2 bases; junction bases outside the gene matches: 5. The CDR3 covers 14 residues. CDR1 and CDR2 from the germline V gene are LGHNA and YNFKEQ. In nucleotides, the CDR3 is TGTGCCAGCAGCACTACTAGCGTACAAGAGACCCAGTACTTC. The encoded protein is CASSTTSVQETQYF.

In its sample, this clonotype was seen many times. This CDR3 is CASSSPGQGYEQYF. The CDR3 region has the DNA TGTGCCAGCAGCTCCCCGGGACAGGGCTACGAGCAGTACTTC. The chain carries TRBV5-4 and TRBJ2-7, with 9 bases matching TRBD1. There are 14 residues in the CDR3. The germline V gene encodes CDR1 SGHNT and CDR2 YYREEE (reference sequence). V lost 3 bases to trimming and J lost 3 bases; unmatched junction nucleotides: 4. The variable domain in full, completed from reference TRBV5-4 and TRBJ2-7, reads ETGVTQSPTHLIKTRGQQVTLRCSSQSGHNTVSWYQQALGQGPQFIFQYYREEENGRGNFPPRFSGLQFPNYSSELNVNALELDDSALYLCASSSPGQGYEQYFGPGTRLTVT.